Each of the 9 T cell receptor beta chains below was sequenced from the same sample in a study of blood T cell repertoires in COVID-19. Produced via immunoSEQ multiplex PCR; TCRdb's table is partial and in-frame only. The sample consists of about 130,000 clones, roughly 80% of them appearing once. The sequenced sample was peripheral blood. All receptors come from a woman aged 80 or over with acute or convalescent COVID-19.

The chain uses TRBV19 and TRBJ1-1; D is possibly TRBD1 (6 bases). CDR1 and CDR2 from the germline V gene are LNHDA and SQIVND (reference sequence). The CDR3 sequence is 13 residues long. The ends were cut back, 3 bases at V and 4 bases at J, with 9 bases in the middle. DNA of the CDR3: TGTGCCAGTAGTATGACAGGCGTCACTGAAGCTTTCTTT. It encodes CASSMTGVTEAFF.

This clone was found once. V usage is TRBV7-2 and J usage is TRBJ1-1; possibly TRBD1 for D (5 bases). The V gene lost 7 bases and the J gene lost 3 bases, with 15 bases spanning the gap. CDR3 length equals 14 residues. Germline CDR1 and CDR2: SGHTA and FQGNSA. The CDR3: CASTGLGGHTEAFF. Written as DNA, the CDR3 is TGTGCCAGCACAGGATTGGGGGGTCACACTGAAGCTTTCTTT.

The chain combines TRBV4-3 with TRBJ1-2; unclear D gene. CDR1 and CDR2 (germline): LGHNA, YSLEER. The CDR3 covers 13 residues. V was shortened by 1 base and J by 10 bases, with 13 bases between the two germline ends. The CDR3 region has the DNA TGCGCCAGCAGCCAAGGACTCCGAACGGACTACACCTTC. This codes for CASSQGLRTDYTF.

The chain recombines TRBV19 with TRBJ1-5; possible D gene TRBD1, 6 bases. This CDR3 is 14 amino acids long. The ends were cut back, 7 bases at V and 6 bases at J, with 16 bases in the middle. Per the germline V gene, CDR1 is LNHDA and CDR2 is SQIVND (reference sequence). CDR3 in amino acids: CASKGAGVGQPQHF. CDR3 sequence (DNA): TGTGCCAGTAAAGGGGCAGGGGTCGGTCAGCCCCAGCATTTT.

The chain carries TRBV5-1 and TRBJ2-3; 11 nucleotides agree with TRBD2. J gave up 0 bases and V 3 bases, and 6 bases lay outside the gene matches. Germline CDR1 is SGHRS and CDR2 is YFSETQ. This CDR3 has 17 amino acids. The CDR3 here is CASSSGTSGPSTDTQYF. CDR3 DNA: TGCGCCAGCAGCTCCGGGACTAGCGGACCTAGCACAGATACGCAGTATTTT.

The rearrangement links TRBV27 to TRBJ1-6, with 7 bases fitting TRBD1. Germline-derived CDR1 and CDR2 are MNHEY and SMNVEV (reference sequence). The trim removed 5 bases at V and 10 bases at J, leaving 11 bases unmatched. CDR3 size: 15 residues. The CDR3 DNA follows: TGTGCCAGCAGTCCCGCCAGGGGGTTGGGGTCACCCCTCCACTTT. Protein product: CASSPARGLGSPLHF.

The gene calls are TRBV6-4 and TRBJ2-3, with 8 bases lining up with TRBD1. J gave up 10 bases and V 2 bases, and 5 bases lay outside the gene matches. The germline V gene has CDR1 MRHNA and CDR2 SNTAGT. The CDR3 loop spans 13 amino acids. CDR3 DNA sequence: TGTGCCAGCAGTGACCCCCAGGGGGCGGCGCAGTATTTT. Its protein product is CASSDPQGAAQYF.

This clone was picked up one time. The chain is built from TRBV5-1 and TRBJ1-1; 9 nucleotides line up with TRBD1. V was pared by 2 bases and J by 4 bases, with 6 bases of the junction left unmatched. CDR1 is SGHRS, CDR2 YFSETQ, per germline. The CDR3 contains 15 residues. For the CDR3, the DNA is TGCGCCAGCAGCTTAAACCCGGGACAGGGCACTGAAGCTTTCTTT. As protein: CASSLNPGQGTEAFF.

The chain joins TRBV18 to TRBJ1-1; no clear D gene. CDR1 and CDR2 from the germline V gene are KGHSH and LQKENI. Trimming removed 1 base from V and 0 bases from J, with 9 bases in between. The CDR3 runs to 15 residues. DNA of the CDR3: TGTGCCAGCTCACCACAGAGAGGCATGAACACTGAAGCTTTCTTT. Protein sequence: CASSPQRGMNTEAFF.